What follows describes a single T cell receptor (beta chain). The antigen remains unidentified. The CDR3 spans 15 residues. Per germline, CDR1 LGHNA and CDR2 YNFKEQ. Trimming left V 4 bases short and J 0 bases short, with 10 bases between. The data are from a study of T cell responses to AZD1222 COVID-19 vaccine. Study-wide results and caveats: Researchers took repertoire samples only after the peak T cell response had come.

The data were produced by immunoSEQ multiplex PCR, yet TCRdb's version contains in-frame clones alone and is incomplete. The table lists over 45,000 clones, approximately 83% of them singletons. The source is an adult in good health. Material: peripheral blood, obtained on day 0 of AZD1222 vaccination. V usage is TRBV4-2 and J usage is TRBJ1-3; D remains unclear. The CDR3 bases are TGTGCCAGCAGCCTCGACCGGGGCTCTGGAAACACCATATATTTT. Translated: CASSLDRGSGNTIYF.